What follows are 18 T cell receptor beta chains derived from one specimen sequenced in a study of blood T cells in healthy people across ages. With a J-beta primer mix and a sample-barcoded 5' primer, a second PCR ran about 7 to 12 cycles. TCRdb fed the 5' RACE reads into MiXCR, producing one record per CDR3 protein. The data show 800,000 or so distinct CDR3 sequences, 62% seen once. Sequences were obtained from blood. The origin of the receptors is a man aged 25-45 years in good health.

This sequence joins TRBV13 and TRBJ2-3, with D maybe TRBD2 (6 bases). The V end was cut by 5 bases, the J end by 4 bases, with 13 bases between. The CDR3 has 14 residues. Germline V gene lookup returns CDR1 PRHDT and CDR2 FYEKMQ (reference sequence). The CDR3 DNA follows: TGTGCCAGCAGCGTAACGGGGACTTCAGATACGCAGTATTTT. Encoded protein: CASSVTGTSDTQYF.

This clonotype was detected once. The chain couples TRBV9 to TRBJ2-7, with 7 nucleotides matching TRBD1. This CDR3 contains 14 residues. The germline V gene has CDR1 SGDLS and CDR2 YYNGEE. Losses at the gene ends were 4 bases for V and 6 bases for J; bases not matched to a gene: 10. CDR3 sequence (DNA): TGTGCCAGCAGCCCTCGGGACAGACTGTCCGAGCAGTACTTC. This sequence encodes CASSPRDRLSEQYF.

The chain employs TRBV3-1 and TRBJ2-5; the D is unclear. The J call is doubtful: the DNA matches TRBJ2-7 better. The CDR3 contains 11 residues. Germline V CDR1 and CDR2: LGHDT, YNNKEL (reference sequence). The CDR3 nucleotides are TGTGCCAGCAGGTACGGGTACGAGCAGTACTTC. As protein: CASRYGYEQYF.

V and J are TRBV20-1 and TRBJ2-3; D is unclear. Germline CDR1 and CDR2: DFQATT and SNEGSKA (reference sequence). The CDR3 loop spans 16 amino acids. V lost 1 base and J 6 bases, leaving 20 bases between the germline ends. For the CDR3, the DNA is TGCAGTGCTAGAGCCCCCGCCCCAACGCCCTCCGATACGCAGTATTTT. This gives the protein CSARAPAPTPSDTQYF.

This clonotype was counted only a few times. At one end the junction does not follow the germline gene, possibly because of a read error. The chain combines TRBV6-1 with TRBJ2-5; 8 positions agree with TRBD2. CDR1 and CDR2 (germline): MNHNS, SASEGT. CDR3 length: 15 residues. The CDR3 loop reads CASREAGASEETQYF. Here the CDR3 DNA reads TGTGCCAGCAGAGAAGCGGGGGCGAGTGAAGAGACCCAGTACTTC.

The V and J genes are TRBV3-1 and TRBJ1-5; no firm D call. CDR1 and CDR2 (germline): LGHDT, YNNKEL (reference sequence). Trimming cost V 0 bases and J 4 bases, with 10 bases left between them. This CDR3 contains 15 residues. CDR3 nucleotides: TGTGCCAGCAGCCAAGACGGAGGAGGGAATCAGCCCCAGCATTTT. Amino acid sequence: CASSQDGGGNQPQHF.

This rearrangement joins TRBV6-1 to TRBJ1-6; 7 bases agree with TRBD1. CDR3 length: 15 residues. V lost 8 bases and J lost 4; bases outside the gene matches: 8. Germline V gives CDR1 MNHNS, CDR2 SASEGT. In DNA form, the CDR3 reads TGTGCCAGCGCGCGGGACAGTGCTTATAATTCACCCCTCCACTTT. Protein sequence: CASARDSAYNSPLHF.

The rearrangement links TRBV3-1 to TRBJ1-5; D gene uncertain. This CDR3 spans 15 amino acids. Trimming stripped 0 bases from V and 7 bases from J, with 13 bases between. Germline CDR1 reads LGHDT; CDR2 reads YNNKEL (reference sequence). The DNA for the CDR3 is TGTGCCAGCAGCCAAGACCTTTCGGTTGGACAGCCCCAGCATTTT. Its protein product is CASSQDLSVGQPQHF.

The rearrangement joins TRBV9 to TRBJ1-1; D perhaps matches TRBD1 (5 bases). Trimming removed 0 bases from V and 5 bases from J, with 14 bases in between. Looked up from germline, CDR1 is SGDLS and CDR2 is YYNGEE. The CDR3 has 15 residues. The CDR3 DNA reads as TGTGCCAGCAGCGTAGGTAGTTGGGGGGGAACTGAAGCTTTCTTT. Its protein is CASSVGSWGGTEAFF.

CDR3 coding DNA: TGTGCCAGCAGACCGACTAGCGGGGGGGCGGTGAATACGCAGTATTTT. It yields the protein CASRPTSGGAVNTQYF. The J gene is TRBJ2-3, the V gene TRBV3-1; TRBD2 matches 14 bases. Germline lookup yields CDR1 LGHDT and CDR2 YNNKEL (reference sequence). This CDR3 comprises 16 residues. With 6 bases clipped from V and 7 bases from J, the junction kept 9 bases outside the gene matches.

The chain combines TRBV11-2 with TRBJ2-6; unclear D gene. The CDR3 is 16 amino acids. With 1 base removed from V and 0 bases from J, the gap between germline ends came to 7 bases. Germline V gene lookup returns CDR1 SGHAT and CDR2 FQNNGV. The CDR3 DNA sequence: TGTGCCAGCAGCTTAGTTCGGAGCTCTGGGGCCAACGTCCTGACTTTC. Translation: CASSLVRSSGANVLTF.

The chain is built from TRBV5-1 and TRBJ2-4; TRBD1 matches 9 bases. This CDR3 is 14 amino acids long. Germline assignment: CDR1 SGHRS and CDR2 YFSETQ. With 1 base clipped from V and 8 bases from J, the junction kept 4 bases outside the gene matches. In DNA form, the CDR3 reads TGCGCCAGCAGCTTGAGGACAGGGGTCGACATTCAGTACTTC. Its translation is CASSLRTGVDIQYF.

The chain has TRBV2 and TRBJ1-2; TRBD1 matches 7 bases. CDR1 and CDR2 (germline): SNHLY, FYNNEI. V shed 6 bases and J 5 bases; nucleotides not matched to a gene: 9. The CDR3 loop spans 14 amino acids. The CDR3 sequence is CASRSGQSLYGYTF. The CDR3 DNA is TGTGCCAGCAGATCGGGACAGTCGTTGTATGGCTACACCTTC.

The chain couples TRBV2 to TRBJ2-7; perhaps TRBD1 as D (6 bases). Germline CDR1 SNHLY, CDR2 FYNNEI. Trimming removed 0 bases from V and 7 bases from J, with 10 bases in between. This CDR3 region has 13 residues. CDR3 nucleotides: TGTGCCAGCAGTGAAGCTAGAGGGGGAGAGCAGTACTTC. Residues: CASSEARGGEQYF.

There are a few counts of this clonotype. V and J are TRBV7-3 and TRBJ1-2; 7 bases agree with TRBD1. V lost 4 bases to trimming and J lost 6 bases; unmatched junction nucleotides: 5. The CDR3 is 13 residues long. Per the germline V gene, CDR1 is SGHTA and CDR2 is FQGTGA. As DNA, the CDR3 is TGTGCCAGCAGCTATTTGACAGGGAATGGCTACACCTTC. Amino acids: CASSYLTGNGYTF.

V gene TRBV6-2 or TRBV6-3 combines with J gene TRBJ2-5; D tentatively reads TRBD1 or TRBD2 (6 bases each). CDR3 length: 15 residues. CDR1 and CDR2 from the germline V gene are MNHEY and SVGEGT. V lost 6 bases, J lost 6 bases, and 20 bases lay in between. The DNA for the CDR3 is TGTGCCAGCAGCCCAACCGTGGGGGGCAGGAAGACCCAGTACTTC. This gives the protein CASSPTVGGRKTQYF.

The V call is TRBV7-9, the J call TRBJ2-3; a possible D gene is TRBD2 (5 bases). The CDR3 extends over 17 amino acids. Germline lookup yields CDR1 SEHNR and CDR2 FQNEAQ (reference sequence). V was cut by 3 bases and J by 2 bases, with 18 bases left in between. The CDR3 reads CASSLGVLRSPTDTQYF. CDR3 DNA: TGTGCCAGCAGCTTGGGAGTTTTAAGGTCGCCCACAGATACGCAGTATTTT.

On this clonotype itself: The conserved phenylalanine or tryptophan normally closing the CDR3 is absent here, so this likely arose from a read error. The V and J genes are TRBV7-3 and TRBJ1-2, with 10 bases aligning to TRBD1. The V gene's germline CDR1 is SGHTA and CDR2 FQGTGA. This CDR3 is 16 amino acids long. Trimming cost V 0 bases and J 7 bases; bases outside gene matches: 8. This chain's CDR3 is CASSLTADRGASGYTL. The CDR3 nucleotides read TGTGCCAGCAGCTTAACAGCGGACAGGGGGGCTAGTGGCTACACCTTG.